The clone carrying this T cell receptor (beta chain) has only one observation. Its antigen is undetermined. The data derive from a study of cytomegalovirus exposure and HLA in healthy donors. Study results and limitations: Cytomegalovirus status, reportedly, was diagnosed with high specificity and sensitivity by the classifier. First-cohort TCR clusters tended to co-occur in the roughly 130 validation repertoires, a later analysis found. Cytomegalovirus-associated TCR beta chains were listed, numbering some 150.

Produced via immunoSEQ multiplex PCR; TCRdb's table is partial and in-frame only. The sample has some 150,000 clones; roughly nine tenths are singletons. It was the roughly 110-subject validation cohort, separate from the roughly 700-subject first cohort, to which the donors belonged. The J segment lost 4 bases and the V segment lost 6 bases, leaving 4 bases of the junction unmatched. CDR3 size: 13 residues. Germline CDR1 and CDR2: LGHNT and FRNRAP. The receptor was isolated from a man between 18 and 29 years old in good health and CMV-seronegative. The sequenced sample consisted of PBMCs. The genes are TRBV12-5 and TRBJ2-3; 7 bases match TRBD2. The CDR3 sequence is CASGGLVADTQYF. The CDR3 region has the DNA TGTGCTAGTGGCGGACTAGTGGCAGATACGCAGTATTTT.